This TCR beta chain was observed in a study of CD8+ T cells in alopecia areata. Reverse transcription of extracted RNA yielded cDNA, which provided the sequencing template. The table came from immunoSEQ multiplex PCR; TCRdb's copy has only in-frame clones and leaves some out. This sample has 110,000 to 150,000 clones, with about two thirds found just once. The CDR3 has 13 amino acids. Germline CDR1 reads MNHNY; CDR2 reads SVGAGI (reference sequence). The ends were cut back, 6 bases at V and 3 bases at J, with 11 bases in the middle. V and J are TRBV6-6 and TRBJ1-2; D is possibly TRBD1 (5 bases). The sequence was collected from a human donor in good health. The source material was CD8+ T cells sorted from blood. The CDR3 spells CASSYGTDYGYTF. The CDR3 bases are TGTGCCAGCAGCTATGGGACGGACTATGGCTACACCTTC.